The present entry profiles one T cell receptor beta chain with its context. This sample is drawn from a study of blood T cell repertoires in COVID-19. TCRdb keeps only in-frame clones here, not all; method: immunoSEQ multiplex PCR. Of about 46,000 clones in the sample, approximately 85% were seen once. Germline V gene lookup returns CDR1 WSHSY and CDR2 SAAADI. The CDR3 contains 14 residues. Trimming took off 6 bases at V and 7 bases at J, with 19 bases between the two ends. J is TRBJ2-7 and V is TRBV10-2, with a tentative D call TRBD1 (6 bases). The origin of this receptor is a man aged 60 to 75 with acute or convalescent COVID-19. Sequences were obtained from peripheral blood. The CDR3 bases are TGCGCCAGCAGCGATACAGGGACCCAGGGAGAGCAGTACTTC. Translated, it gives CASSDTGTQGEQYF.